The 8 T cell receptor beta chains listed next were all sequenced from one sample in a study of shared clonotypes between healthy human individuals (dated by TCRdb to the early 2020s). Preparation of the library involved the immunoSEQ multiplex PCR assay. TCRdb took this table from immuneACCESS and kept in-frame rearrangements with V and J called. Such tables lack part of the clones; where checked against another copy, unresolved V genes explain under half of the gap, and the rest is unexplained. A total of roughly 2.5 million clones appear in this sample, just over 90% of them only once. The ten most abundant clones make up over 0.12% of the sample. What was sequenced was naive CD4+ T cells sorted from blood. The sample's cell subset or site label, decoded: CD45RA+ positively selected. Receptors were obtained from a man younger than 35 in good health.

This chain joins TRBV5-1 and TRBJ2-3; 8 nucleotides line up with TRBD2. Trimming removed 5 bases from V and 5 bases from J; junction bases left unmatched: 10. The germline gives CDR1 SGHRS, CDR2 YFSETQ. This CDR3 has 15 amino acids. As DNA, the CDR3 is TGCGCCAGCAGGCCTTCGAGCGGGAGTGGAGATACGCAGTATTTT. It is translated as CASRPSSGSGDTQYF.

The chain links TRBV30 to TRBJ1-4, with 8 bases fitting TRBD1. Trimming took 5 bases from V and 3 from J; bases not matched to a gene: 8. The CDR3 contains 15 residues. Per the germline V gene, CDR1 is GTSNPN and CDR2 is SVGIG (reference sequence). DNA of the CDR3: TGTGCCTGGGGAGGACAGGGCGCCGCTAATGAAAAACTGTTTTTT. Encoded protein: CAWGGQGAANEKLFF.

The chain combines TRBV19 with TRBJ1-6; no definite D call. This CDR3 is 14 amino acids long. V dropped 7 bases and J dropped 6 bases, with 13 bases sitting between them. CDR1 LNHDA and CDR2 SQIVND come from the germline V gene (reference sequence). The CDR3 region is CASTDQGGNSPLHF. Written as DNA, the CDR3 is TGTGCCAGTACCGACCAAGGTGGTAATTCACCCCTCCACTTT. The full variable domain, in which reference TRBV19 and TRBJ1-6 provide the parts outside the CDR3, is DGGITQSPKYLFRKEGQNVTLSCEQNLNHDAMYWYRQDPGQGLRLIYYSQIVNDFQKGDIAEGYSVSREKKESFPLTVTSAQKNPTAFYLCASTDQGGNSPLHFGNGTRLTVT.

This clone was seen a single time. The CDR3 region is CASSQDSGMGQGVANYGYTF. As DNA, the CDR3 is TGCGCCAGCAGCCAAGATTCAGGGATGGGACAGGGGGTGGCTAACTATGGCTACACCTTC. The V and J genes are TRBV4-1 and TRBJ1-2, with 11 bases lining up with TRBD1. There are 20 residues in the CDR3. The ends lost 0 bases at V and 0 bases at J; junction bases unmatched: 12. Per germline, CDR1 MGHRA and CDR2 YSYEKL.

On this clone: Other DNA sequences in this specimen translate into the identical CDR3. The chain joins TRBV18 to TRBJ2-7; no clear D. This CDR3 region has 12 residues. V was pared by 1 base and J by 5 bases, with 6 bases between. CDR1 and CDR2 (germline): KGHSH, LQKENI. As DNA, the CDR3 is TGTGCCAGCTCACCACAGGGTAACGAGCAGTACTTC. Translating gives CASSPQGNEQYF.

The chain recombines TRBV14 with TRBJ2-1, with D unresolved. V dropped 1 base and J dropped 10 bases, with 20 bases sitting between them. CDR3 length: 16 amino acids. Per germline, CDR1 SGHDN and CDR2 FVKESK. DNA of the CDR3: TGTGCCAGCAGCCAAGGAGTTGCTAGGCCGTCAAGAGAGCAGTTCTTC. Its translation is CASSQGVARPSREQFF.

The chain carries TRBV28 and TRBJ2-2; D ambiguous. V shed 8 bases and J shed 3 bases, with 16 bases lying between them. The CDR3 spans 15 residues. Germline CDR1 is MDHEN and CDR2 is SYDVKM. The CDR3 is CASAIGPSYTGELFF. CDR3 in DNA: TGTGCCAGCGCGATAGGTCCCAGCTACACCGGGGAGCTGTTTTTT.

This chain uses TRBV5-4 with TRBJ1-5, with TRBD1 matching 7 bases. This CDR3 is 16 amino acids long. CDR1 is SGHNT and CDR2 is YYREEE in the germline V gene (reference sequence). V was pared by 4 bases and J by 7 bases, with 14 bases of the junction left unmatched. The CDR3 sequence: CASSPSLRGNRQPQHF. CDR3 bases: TGTGCCAGCAGCCCGAGCCTCAGGGGGAACCGGCAGCCCCAGCATTTT.